This TCR beta chain was captured by sequencing in a study of CD8 T cells in ankylosing spondylitis. Points from the study as a whole: Ankylosing spondylitis blood appeared to carry a characteristic TCR beta motif of fewer than 10 highly homologous variants. Matched ankylosing spondylitis synovial fluid reportedly showed significant enrichment of disease-linked clones.

Researchers built TCR beta libraries using quantitative 5'-RACE with molecular barcodes. TCRdb reprocessed the 5' RACE reads with MiXCR, giving one entry per CDR3 protein. The top ten clones hold more than 12% of a sample with roughly 300,000 distinct CDR3 sequences, roughly 8% of them seen once. Per germline, CDR1 SGHTA and CDR2 FQGTGA. The V and J ends lost 5 bases and 7 bases respectively, with 12 bases between them. This CDR3 has 14 amino acids. With regard to this clonotype: The antigen is unknown.

Sequenced: blood, either unsorted or a sorted T cell fraction (not recorded which). The receptor was isolated from a male donor with ankylosing spondylitis. The V and J genes are TRBV7-3 and TRBJ1-6; a weak D match, TRBD1 (5 bases). CDR3 sequence (DNA): TGTGCCAGCAGCCTAGGGACCGAAAATTCACCCCTCCACTTT. Translating gives CASSLGTENSPLHF.